The rows below give T cell receptor beta chains drawn from one sample of a study of yellow fever vaccine responses in identical twins. TCRdb recomputed calls from the RT-PCR reads with MiXCR, one row per CDR3 protein. The sample records approximately 7,200 distinct CDR3 sequences, approximately 86% being singletons. The sample in question was T cells from blood (PBMCs), unsorted or a sorted subset (not recorded which), obtained before or after yellow fever vaccination (not recorded which). These receptors were taken from a woman younger than 35 who received the yellow fever vaccine. Both conserved end residues are part of each CDR3. D genes are given only for firm matches. Some rows have no size entry. The others give once, few or many, or a class for an expanded clone.

d_call: -; j_call: TRBJ1-1; clone_size: -; v_call: TRBV3-1; cdr3_length: 13; cdr3_nt: TGTGCCAGCAGCCAGGGAGGGGTAACTGAAGCTTTCTTT; cdr3_aa: CASSQGGVTEAFF
d_call: TRBD1; j_call: TRBJ2-7; clone_size: once; v_call: TRBV11-3; cdr3_length: 15; cdr3_nt: TGTGCCAGCAGCACGTACAGGGGGACCTCCTACGAGCAGTACTTC; cdr3_aa: CASSTYRGTSYEQYF
d_call: TRBD1; j_call: TRBJ2-7; clone_size: -; v_call: TRBV2; cdr3_length: 14; cdr3_nt: TGTGCCAGCAGTCTAGACAGGGCAAACTACGAGCAGTACTTC; cdr3_aa: CASSLDRANYEQYF
d_call: -; j_call: TRBJ2-7; clone_size: -; v_call: TRBV18; cdr3_length: 15; cdr3_nt: TGTGCCAGCTCACCCGAAAGGAAATTCTCCTACGAGCAGTACTTC; cdr3_aa: CASSPERKFSYEQYF
d_call: -; j_call: TRBJ1-1; clone_size: -; v_call: TRBV11-3; cdr3_length: 14; cdr3_nt: TGTGCCAGCAGCCCAGGGGTCTTGAACACTGAAGCTTTCTTT; cdr3_aa: CASSPGVLNTEAFF
d_call: -; j_call: TRBJ2-7; clone_size: -; v_call: TRBV6-2/TRBV6-3; cdr3_length: 14; cdr3_nt: TGTGCCAGCAGTTACGGGGGGACTTTCCCCGAGCAGTACTTC; cdr3_aa: CASSYGGTFPEQYF
d_call: -; j_call: TRBJ2-5; clone_size: once; v_call: TRBV20-1; cdr3_length: 11; cdr3_nt: TGCAGTGCTAGATCAGGGGAGACCCAGTACTTC; cdr3_aa: CSARSGETQYF
d_call: TRBD2; j_call: TRBJ2-1; clone_size: -; v_call: TRBV4-3; cdr3_length: 17; cdr3_nt: TGCGCCAGCAGCCAAGATGCTAGCGGGAGGCCCTACAATGAGCAGTTCTTC; cdr3_aa: CASSQDASGRPYNEQFF
d_call: -; j_call: TRBJ1-1; clone_size: -; v_call: TRBV11-3; cdr3_length: 15; cdr3_nt: TGTGCCAGCAGCCTTGGGGACGGTCCCAACACTGAAGCTTTCTTT; cdr3_aa: CASSLGDGPNTEAFF
d_call: -; j_call: TRBJ2-6; clone_size: -; v_call: TRBV11-2; cdr3_length: 15; cdr3_nt: TGTGCCAGCAGCGTGACAGGCTCTGGGGCCAACGTCCTGACTTTC; cdr3_aa: CASSVTGSGANVLTF
d_call: -; j_call: TRBJ1-2; clone_size: -; v_call: TRBV28; cdr3_length: 14; cdr3_nt: TGTGCCAGCAGTTTATCCTTGCGGCCTAATGGCTACACCTTC; cdr3_aa: CASSLSLRPNGYTF
d_call: TRBD1; j_call: TRBJ1-2; clone_size: -; v_call: TRBV29-1; cdr3_length: 12; cdr3_nt: TGCAGCGCACAGGGGGCAGGGGATGGCTACACCTTC; cdr3_aa: CSAQGAGDGYTF
d_call: -; j_call: TRBJ2-7; clone_size: -; v_call: TRBV12-3/TRBV12-4; cdr3_length: 15; cdr3_nt: TGTGCCAGCAGGCGATCAGGGTCCCCATCCTACGAGCAGTACTTC; cdr3_aa: CASRRSGSPSYEQYF
d_call: TRBD1; j_call: TRBJ2-3; clone_size: -; v_call: TRBV5-4; cdr3_length: 16; cdr3_nt: TGTGCCAGCAGCCATAATCGGAAGGGGGCAACAGATACGCAGTATTTT; cdr3_aa: CASSHNRKGATDTQYF